These 28 T cell receptor beta chains came from one sample sequenced in a study of blood T cell repertoires in COVID-19. TCRdb's table, derived via immunoSEQ multiplex PCR, lists solely in-frame clones and lacks some. The sample contains fewer than 300,000 clones, approximately 89% of which appear only once. The sample taken for sequencing was PBMCs or T cells enriched from blood (not recorded which). These receptors were collected from a woman between 40 and 55 years old with acute COVID-19.

The V call is TRBV5-8, the J call TRBJ1-3, with D hard to call. The CDR3 runs 17 residues. V dropped 4 bases and J dropped 0 bases, with 17 bases sitting between them. Germline V CDR1 and CDR2: SGHTS, YDEGEE. CDR3 amino acids: CASSPLLLSVSGNTIYF. The CDR3 DNA reads TGTGCCAGCAGCCCCCTTTTACTTAGCGTCTCTGGAAACACCATATATTTT.

This chain links TRBV5-1 with TRBJ1-6; 9 bases fit TRBD1. This CDR3 has 15 amino acids. The ends lost 5 bases at V and 7 bases at J; junction bases unmatched: 7. The germline CDR1 and CDR2 sequences are SGHRS and YFSETQ. The CDR3 spells CASRGQGAQNSPLHF. The CDR3 DNA reads as TGCGCCAGCAGGGGACAGGGTGCCCAAAATTCACCCCTCCACTTT.

This clone was seen a few times. V gene TRBV13 combines with J gene TRBJ1-5; D is uncertain. Looked up from germline, CDR1 is PRHDT and CDR2 is FYEKMQ (reference sequence). Trimming took 5 bases from V and 2 from J, leaving 10 bases between them. The CDR3 is made up of 14 amino acids. The CDR3 bases are TGTGCCAGCAGCATGCGGGAGGGCAATCAGCCCCAGCATTTT. This gives the protein CASSMREGNQPQHF.

The chain joins TRBV7-3 to TRBJ2-7; the match to TRBD1 covers 7 bases. With 1 base clipped from V and 5 bases from J, the junction kept 2 bases outside the gene matches. Germline CDR1 reads SGHTA; CDR2 reads FQGTGA. The CDR3 runs to 13 residues. Here the CDR3 DNA reads TGTGCCAGCAGCTTAAAGACAGGGAACGAGCAGTACTTC. This codes for CASSLKTGNEQYF.

This clone occurred a few times. The CDR3 DNA sequence: TGCAGCGTTGGGGAGGGTCACGAGCAGTACGTC. This translates into CSVGEGHEQYV. The V gene is TRBV29-1, the J gene TRBJ2-7; 7 bases align to TRBD2. This CDR3 region has 11 residues. Germline V CDR1 and CDR2: SQVTM, ANQGSEA. J gave up 5 bases and V 4 bases, and 2 bases lay outside the gene matches.

V gene TRBV15 combines with J gene TRBJ1-2, with D hard to call. The CDR3 is made up of 14 amino acids. Per the germline V gene, CDR1 is LNHNV and CDR2 is YYDKDF (reference sequence). Trimming left V 0 bases short and J 8 bases short, with 13 bases between. The DNA for the CDR3 is TGTGCCACCAGCAGAGATCTTCCGGGTAGAGGCTACACCTTC. Translated: CATSRDLPGRGYTF.

The J gene is TRBJ1-2, the V gene TRBV29-1, with D possibly being TRBD1 (6 bases). The length of the CDR3 is 14 residues. Germline values: CDR1 SQVTM, CDR2 ANQGSEA. Trimming left V 3 bases short and J 5 bases short, with 16 bases between. CDR3 in DNA: TGCAGCGTTGAGACAGGTCGGGTCTTATATGGCTACACCTTC. Residues: CSVETGRVLYGYTF.

This clone was seen a single time. The V gene is TRBV5-1, the J gene TRBJ2-1; 9 positions agree with TRBD1. J lost 2 bases, V lost 3 bases, and 6 bases had no gene match. Looked up from germline, CDR1 is SGHRS and CDR2 is YFSETQ. The CDR3 runs 16 residues. Written as DNA, the CDR3 is TGCGCCAGCAGCTCCGACAGGGGGACTACCTACAATGAGCAGTTCTTC. Encoded protein: CASSSDRGTTYNEQFF.

The gene calls are TRBV4-1 and TRBJ2-1, with 14 bases lining up with TRBD2. This CDR3 is 17 amino acids long. Trimming took 1 base from V and 9 from J; bases not matched to a gene: 8. Germline V lookup: CDR1 MGHRA, CDR2 YSYEKL. The CDR3 nucleotides read TGCGCCAGCAGCCAAGGGCCGGGACTAGCGGGGGTGGGTGAGCAGTTCTTC. The encoded protein is CASSQGPGLAGVGEQFF.

The V gene is TRBV3-1 (or the pseudogene TRBV3-2), the J gene TRBJ1-1, with D perhaps TRBD1 (6 bases). The CDR3 has 14 residues. V lost 7 bases to trimming and J lost 5 bases, with 17 bases between them. Germline CDR1 and CDR2: LGHDT and YNNKEL (reference sequence). For the CDR3, the DNA is TGTGCCAGCATCGCGCTCGGGGGGCGGACTGAAGCTTTCTTT. Protein: CASIALGGRTEAFF.

This rearrangement joins TRBV12-5 to TRBJ2-1; D is unclear. CDR1 is LGHNT and CDR2 is FRNRAP in the germline V gene. The CDR3 length is 21 residues. V dropped 4 bases and J dropped 0 bases, with 28 bases sitting between them. The CDR3 nucleotides read TGTGCTAGTGGTTCGAGGCATGCCCCCCTTATCGGATCGAGCTCCTACAATGAGCAGTTCTTC. Translated, it gives CASGSRHAPLIGSSSYNEQFF.

V gene TRBV30 combines with J gene TRBJ2-1; weak D call: TRBD2 (6 bases). CDR3 length: 12 amino acids. The germline gives CDR1 GTSNPN, CDR2 SVGIG (reference sequence). The V end was cut by 0 bases, the J end by 9 bases, with 9 bases between. CDR3 sequence: CAWSVAGSEQFF. The CDR3 DNA reads as TGTGCCTGGAGTGTGGCGGGATCTGAGCAGTTCTTC.

The V gene is TRBV7-2, the J gene TRBJ2-7; no clear D. Germline-derived CDR1 and CDR2 are SGHTA and FQGNSA. The CDR3 sequence is 12 residues long. V lost 5 bases and J 3 bases, leaving 8 bases between the germline ends. The CDR3 sequence: CASSPNSYEQYV. CDR3 nucleotides: TGTGCCAGCAGCCCCAACAGCTACGAGCAGTACGTC.

This chain joins TRBV2 and TRBJ1-1; tentatively, D is TRBD1 (5 bases). The CDR3 is made up of 13 amino acids. Germline lookup yields CDR1 SNHLY and CDR2 FYNNEI. Trimming took off 3 bases at V and 3 bases at J, with 8 bases between the two ends. CDR3 in DNA: TGTGCCAGCAGTGAGGCAGGGTACACTGAAGCTTTCTTT. Translated: CASSEAGYTEAFF.

The rearrangement links TRBV5-4 to TRBJ1-2; the D gene is possibly TRBD1 (5 bases). Germline CDR1 reads SGHNT; CDR2 reads YYREEE (reference sequence). CDR3 length equals 14 residues. Trimming shortened V by 0 bases and J by 5 bases, and 11 bases separated the two germline ends. CDR3 sequence reads: CASSLGRAGYGYTF. The CDR3 bases are TGTGCCAGCAGCTTGGGCAGGGCGGGGTATGGCTACACCTTC.

V gene TRBV10-3 combines with J gene TRBJ1-2; the match to TRBD1 covers 7 bases. The CDR3 runs to 13 residues. Germline V CDR1 and CDR2: ENHRY, SYGVKD. Trimming removed 2 bases from V and 5 bases from J; junction bases left unmatched: 2. CDR3 protein: CAISERQGYGYTF. The DNA for the CDR3 is TGTGCCATCAGTGAGAGACAGGGATATGGCTACACCTTC.

The chain has TRBV6-5 and TRBJ2-6; the D is unclear. Germline loops: CDR1 MNHEY, CDR2 SVGAGI. Trimming pared 4 bases from V and 2 bases from J, leaving 9 bases between. This CDR3 has 15 amino acids. CDR3 sequence: CASSSRWAGANVLTF. CDR3 nucleotides: TGTGCCAGCAGTTCGCGGTGGGCTGGGGCCAACGTCCTGACTTTC.

J is TRBJ1-2 and V is TRBV7-9; D ambiguous. This CDR3 is 12 amino acids long. Germline V lookup: CDR1 SEHNR, CDR2 FQNEAQ (reference sequence). V lost 6 bases and J lost 4, with 9 bases in between. CDR3 region: CASSSSFYGYTF. The CDR3 DNA follows: TGTGCCAGCAGTTCCTCCTTCTATGGCTACACCTTC.

This clone was counted between two and nine times. The chain is built from TRBV7-8 and TRBJ1-5, with D perhaps matching TRBD1 (6 bases). The length of the CDR3 is 14 residues. Trimming took 5 bases from V and 5 from J, leaving 13 bases between them. The V gene's germline CDR1 is SGHVS and CDR2 FQNEAQ. The CDR3 loop reads CASSLRDTYQPQHF. The CDR3 DNA sequence: TGTGCCAGCAGCCTCCGGGACACCTATCAGCCCCAGCATTTT.

This clone was detected once. The chain has TRBV6-5 and TRBJ2-1, with 14 bases identical to TRBD2. Germline V gene lookup returns CDR1 MNHEY and CDR2 SVGAGI. Trimming removed 5 bases from V and 9 bases from J; junction bases left unmatched: 6. The CDR3 runs to 15 residues. The CDR3 loop reads CASSTATSGRAEQFF. The CDR3 DNA follows: TGTGCCAGCAGTACGGCGACTAGCGGGAGGGCTGAGCAGTTCTTC.

The chain combines TRBV5-1 with TRBJ2-3; maybe TRBD1 (6 bases). The CDR3 spans 15 residues. Germline lookup yields CDR1 SGHRS and CDR2 YFSETQ. V shed 3 bases and J shed 0 bases, with 11 bases lying between them. For the CDR3, the DNA is TGCGCCAGCAGCTACAACAGGGTGAGCACAGATACGCAGTATTTT. Its translation is CASSYNRVSTDTQYF.

The V call is TRBV7-8, the J call TRBJ1-6; TRBD1 matches 9 bases. V lost 1 base and J lost 10; bases outside the gene matches: 11. Germline-derived CDR1 and CDR2 are SGHVS and FQNEAQ. The CDR3 is made up of 17 amino acids. The CDR3 region has the DNA TGTGCCAGCAGCTTAGGCCCACAGGGGGCCCGAGGGTCACCCCTCCACTTT. As protein: CASSLGPQGARGSPLHF.

This clone was observed a single time. This chain joins TRBV28 and TRBJ2-2; D ambiguous. Germline CDR1 MDHEN, CDR2 SYDVKM. V was pared by 1 base and J by 2 bases, with 8 bases between. This CDR3 has 15 amino acids. CDR3 sequence (DNA): TGTGCCAGCAGTTTATTCCCGTTTAACACCGGGGAGCTGTTTTTT. Protein: CASSLFPFNTGELFF.

The chain uses TRBV15 and TRBJ2-3, with 14 bases that match TRBD2. Trimming took 1 base from V and 5 from J; bases not matched to a gene: 5. Germline V gene lookup returns CDR1 LNHNV and CDR2 YYDKDF (reference sequence). The CDR3 length is 17 residues. Written as DNA, the CDR3 is TGTGCCACCAGCAGAGGACTAGCGGGAGGGCCTGGAGATACGCAGTATTTT. As protein: CATSRGLAGGPGDTQYF.

The CDR3 spells CASSPASNYGYTF. The CDR3 DNA reads TGTGCCAGCAGTCCTGCCAGTAACTATGGCTACACCTTC. V and J are TRBV12-3 or TRBV12-4 and TRBJ1-2, with unresolved D. The V and J ends lost 5 bases and 1 base respectively, with 8 bases between them. The CDR3 length is 13 residues.

CDR3 sequence (DNA): TGTGCCAGTAGTATAGATCTATCCCTCGCCGGGTTCAAGAATGGCTACACCTTC. Its protein product is CASSIDLSLAGFKNGYTF. The chain couples TRBV19 to TRBJ1-2; no clear D gene. This CDR3 has 18 residues. The V gene lost 0 bases and the J gene lost 6 bases, with 23 bases spanning the gap. Germline values: CDR1 LNHDA, CDR2 SQIVND (reference sequence).

This chain uses TRBV6-1 with TRBJ2-1, with no clear D. V was pared by 0 bases and J by 0 bases, with 15 bases between. CDR1 and CDR2 (germline): MNHNS, SASEGT. This CDR3 contains 18 residues. The CDR3 region is CASSEAPSRRYSYNEQFF. Here the CDR3 DNA reads TGTGCCAGCAGTGAAGCACCGTCGCGGCGGTACTCCTACAATGAGCAGTTCTTC.

This clone has a count of ten or more. The rearrangement links TRBV30 to TRBJ1-2; 11 bases fit TRBD1. CDR1 and CDR2 from the germline V gene are GTSNPN and SVGIG (reference sequence). This CDR3 is built from 12 residues. CDR3 bases: TGTGCGCGGGACAGGGGGATAATGGGCTACACCTTC. It is translated as CARDRGIMGYTF.